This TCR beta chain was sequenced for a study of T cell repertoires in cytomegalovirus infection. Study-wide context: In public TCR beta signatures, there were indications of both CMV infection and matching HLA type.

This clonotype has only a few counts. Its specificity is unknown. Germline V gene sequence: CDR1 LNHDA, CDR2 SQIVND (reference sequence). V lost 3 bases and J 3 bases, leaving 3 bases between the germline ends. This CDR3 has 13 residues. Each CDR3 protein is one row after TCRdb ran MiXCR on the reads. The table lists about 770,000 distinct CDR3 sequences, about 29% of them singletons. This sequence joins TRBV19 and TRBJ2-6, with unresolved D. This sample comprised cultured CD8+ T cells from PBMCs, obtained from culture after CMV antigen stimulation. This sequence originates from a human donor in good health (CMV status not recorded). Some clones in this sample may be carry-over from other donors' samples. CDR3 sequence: CASSMGGANVLTF. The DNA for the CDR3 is TGTGCCAGTAGTATGGGTGGGGCCAACGTCCTGACTTTC.